This section outlines one T cell receptor (beta chain) sequence together with its context. In terms of age and location, participants ranged from roughly 18 to 90 years and lived in about two dozen US areas. The data were obtained in a study of blood T cell repertoires in COVID-19. Study context: The United States, Italy and Spain provided the acute and convalescent COVID-19 samples.

V lost 4 bases, J lost 0 bases, and 16 bases lay in between. Germline V lookup: CDR1 MRHNA, CDR2 SNTAGT. There are 17 residues in the CDR3. Assay: immunoSEQ multiplex PCR; the TCRdb copy retains only in-frame clones and omits some. The sample has 190,000 or so clones, about 90% seen once. Sequencing was done on a sample of PBMCs or T cells enriched from blood (not recorded which). The receptor was isolated from a man aged 25 to 40 who had recovered from COVID-19. The chain recombines TRBV6-4 with TRBJ1-5; tentative D call: TRBD1 (6 bases). The CDR3 DNA reads TGTGCCAGCAGTGTAAACAGGGACCCTTATAGCAATCAGCCCCAGCATTTT. The encoded protein is CASSVNRDPYSNQPQHF.